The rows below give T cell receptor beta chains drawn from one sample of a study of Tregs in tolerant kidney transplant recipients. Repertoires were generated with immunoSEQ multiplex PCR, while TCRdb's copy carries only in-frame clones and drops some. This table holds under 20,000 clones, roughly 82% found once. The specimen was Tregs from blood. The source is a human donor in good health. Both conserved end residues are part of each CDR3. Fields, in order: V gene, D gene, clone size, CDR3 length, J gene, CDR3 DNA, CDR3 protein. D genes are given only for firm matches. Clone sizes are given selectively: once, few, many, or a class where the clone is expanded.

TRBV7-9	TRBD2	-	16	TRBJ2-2	TGTGCCAGCAGCTTAGCTTCGGGACTACTTTACGGGGAGCTGTTTTTT	CASSLASGLLYGELFF
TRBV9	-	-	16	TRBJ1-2	TGTGCCAGCAGCGTAGGAGGAAACCGGGAAGACTATGGCTACACCTTC	CASSVGGNREDYGYTF
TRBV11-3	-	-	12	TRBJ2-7	TGTGCCAGCAGCTTAGGAAGGTACGAGCAGTACTTC	CASSLGRYEQYF
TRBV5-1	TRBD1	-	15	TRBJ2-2	TGCGCCAGCAGCTTGATAACAGGGGGTACCGGGGAGCTGTTTTTT	CASSLITGGTGELFF
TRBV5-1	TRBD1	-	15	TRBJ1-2	TGCGCCAGCAGCTTGGATCGGGGACAGAGCTATGGCTACACCTTC	CASSLDRGQSYGYTF
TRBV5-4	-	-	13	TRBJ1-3	TGTGCCAGCAGCTTGTTACGTGAAAACACCATATATTTT	CASSLLRENTIYF
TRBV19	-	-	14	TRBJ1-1	TGTGCCAGTAGTCCCCGTACTTGGAACACTGAAGCTTTCTTT	CASSPRTWNTEAFF
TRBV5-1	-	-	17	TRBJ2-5	TGCGCCAGCAGCTTGGGGTATAGTGCCCCTTACCAAGAGACCCAGTACTTC	CASSLGYSAPYQETQYF
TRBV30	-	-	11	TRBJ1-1	TGTGCCTGGGTGAATAAAGGCGGAGCTTTCTTT	CAWVNKGGAFF
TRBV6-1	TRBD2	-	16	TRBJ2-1	TGTGCCAGCAGTAAAGAACTAGCGGGGGGCCTTAGGGAGCAGTTCTTC	CASSKELAGGLREQFF
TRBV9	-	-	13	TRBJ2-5	TGTGCCAGCAGCGTAGGCCCGCAAGAGACCCAGTACTTC	CASSVGPQETQYF
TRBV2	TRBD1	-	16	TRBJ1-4	TGTGCCAGCAGAGGGGACAGGGATTCCACTAATGAAAAACTGTTTTTT	CASRGDRDSTNEKLFF
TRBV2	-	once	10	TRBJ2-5	TGTGCCAGCGGGGAAGAGACCCAGTACTTC	CASGEETQYF
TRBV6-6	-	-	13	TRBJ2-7	TGTGCCAGCAGTTTCGCCCGGTATTACGAGCAGTACTTC	CASSFARYYEQYF
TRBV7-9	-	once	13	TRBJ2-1	TGTGCCAGCAGCTCCGACGGTCGGGATGAGCAGTTCTTC	CASSSDGRDEQFF
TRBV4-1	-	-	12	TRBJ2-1	TGCGCCAGCGGGCGGGGTTACAATGAGCAGTTCTTC	CASGRGYNEQFF
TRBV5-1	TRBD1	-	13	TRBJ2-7	TGCGCCAGCAGCGGGGGACAGTTCTACGAGCAGTACTTC	CASSGGQFYEQYF
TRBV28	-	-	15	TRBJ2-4	TGTGCCAGCAACCTAGGAGTAAGAGCCAAAAACATTCAGTACTTC	CASNLGVRAKNIQYF
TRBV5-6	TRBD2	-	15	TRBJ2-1	TGTGCCAGCAGCTTGTTCTGGACTAGCGGGAATGAGCAGTTCTTC	CASSLFWTSGNEQFF
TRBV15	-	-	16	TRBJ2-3	TGTGCCACCTCCGGCGGGCACAGGGAGAGCACAGATACGCAGTATTTT	CATSGGHRESTDTQYF
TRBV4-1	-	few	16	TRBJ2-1	TGCGCCAGCAGCCAAGGGACAGGGAGGGTGGACAATGAGCAGTTCTTC	CASSQGTGRVDNEQFF
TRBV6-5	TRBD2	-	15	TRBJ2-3	TGTGCCAGCAGTCAACCGGGACTAGCGGGGGGGCCTTGGTATTTT	CASSQPGLAGGPWYF
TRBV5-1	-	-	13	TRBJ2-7	TGCGCCAGCAGCTCCCTGAACTCCTACGAGCAGTACTTC	CASSSLNSYEQYF
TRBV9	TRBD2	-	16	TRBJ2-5	TGTGCCAGCAGCGGGACTAGCGGGGGGGCCGGAGAGACCCAGTACTTC	CASSGTSGGAGETQYF